Shown below are 9 T cell receptor beta chains from a single sample sequenced in a study of patients and donors after allogeneic stem cell transplantation. TCRdb fed the RT-PCR reads into MiXCR, producing one record per CDR3 protein. The profile shows some 200,000 distinct CDR3 sequences, less than 45% of them singletons. Sequenced sample: blood, either unsorted or a sorted T cell fraction (not recorded which). Receptor source: a human donor who was either an allogeneic HSCT recipient or a stem cell or donor lymphocyte infusion donor (not recorded which). It is not recorded whose cells these are; they may come from a transplant donor.

The chain recombines TRBV29-1 with TRBJ2-1, with TRBD2 as a possible D gene (6 bases). The CDR3 is 14 residues long. Trimming shortened V by 7 bases and J by 1 base, and 14 bases separated the two germline ends. CDR1 is SQVTM, CDR2 ANQGSEA, per germline. CDR3 in amino acids: CSAGGTDSYNEQFF. The CDR3 DNA sequence: TGCAGCGCCGGCGGGACGGATTCCTACAATGAGCAGTTCTTC.

The V gene is TRBV20-1, the J gene TRBJ2-7, with 10 bases aligning to TRBD2. The CDR3 loop spans 17 amino acids. The germline CDR1 and CDR2 sequences are DFQATT and SNEGSKA (reference sequence). After removal of 1 base from V and 0 bases from J, the junction contained 9 bases not matched to a gene. The CDR3 nucleotides read TGCAGTGCTAGAGTACTAGCGGGAACGTATGGCTCCTACGAGCAGTACTTC. Residues: CSARVLAGTYGSYEQYF.

The V and J genes are TRBV7-7 and TRBJ2-1, with D unresolved. The CDR3 extends over 13 amino acids. Germline lookup yields CDR1 SSHAT and CDR2 FNYEAQ (reference sequence). V was shortened by 2 bases and J by 6 bases, with 8 bases between the two germline ends. The CDR3 spells CASSLQPSNEQFF. The DNA of the CDR3 is TGTGCCAGCAGCTTACAGCCCAGCAATGAGCAGTTCTTC.

The chain carries TRBV4-3 and TRBJ1-1; D uncertain. The V gene lost 1 base and the J gene lost 6 bases, with 15 bases spanning the gap. The germline V gene encodes CDR1 LGHNA and CDR2 YSLEER. The CDR3 sequence is 15 residues long. In nucleotides, the CDR3 is TGCGCCAGCAGCCAAGGTAGCGCGGCAATCGCTGAAGCTTTCTTT. It is translated as CASSQGSAAIAEAFF.

A single count supports this clonotype. V is TRBV3-1 and J is TRBJ2-3; maybe TRBD2 (5 bases). V gave up 5 bases and J gave up 3 bases, with 12 bases separating them. The CDR3 length is 14 residues. Germline-derived CDR1 and CDR2 are LGHDT and YNNKEL (reference sequence). CDR3 sequence (DNA): TGTGCCAGCAGCGAACCGGGATGGACAGATACGCAGTATTTT. This sequence encodes CASSEPGWTDTQYF.

This clonotype was counted a few times. The chain combines TRBV7-9 with TRBJ1-1; possibly TRBD1 for D (5 bases). The V and J ends lost 0 bases and 0 bases respectively, with 14 bases between them. The CDR3 length is 17 residues. Germline loops: CDR1 SEHNR, CDR2 FQNEAQ (reference sequence). CDR3 nucleotides: TGTGCCAGCAGCTTAGCGGGCCCGACAGTAATGAACACTGAAGCTTTCTTT. It yields the protein CASSLAGPTVMNTEAFF. The full variable domain, its missing parts supplied by reference TRBV7-9 and TRBJ1-1, is DTGVSQNPRHKITKRGQNVTFRCDPISEHNRLYWYRQTLGQGPEFLTYFQNEAQLEKSRLLSDRFSAERPKGSFSTLEIQRTEQGDSAMYLCASSLAGPTVMNTEAFFGQGTRLTVV.

V usage is TRBV2 and J usage is TRBJ1-1; the D gene is possibly TRBD1 (6 bases). This CDR3 is 14 amino acids long. With 1 base removed from V and 3 bases from J, the gap between germline ends came to 9 bases. Germline V lookup: CDR1 SNHLY, CDR2 FYNNEI. Here the CDR3 DNA reads TGTGCCAGCAGTGAAGAACAGGGATACACTGAAGCTTTCTTT. This encodes CASSEEQGYTEAFF.

J is TRBJ1-1 and V is TRBV15; the D is unclear. Germline V gene data show CDR1 as LNHNV and CDR2 as YYDKDF (reference sequence). This CDR3 comprises 14 residues. V was pared by 1 base and J by 3 bases, with 9 bases between. The CDR3 region is CATSRGRTYTEAFF. The CDR3, as DNA: TGTGCCACCAGCAGAGGACGGACTTACACTGAAGCTTTCTTT.

The chain employs TRBV4-1 and TRBJ1-4; D is ambiguous. This CDR3 has 13 residues. Germline V gene data show CDR1 as MGHRA and CDR2 as YSYEKL. Between the trimmed V and J ends, which lost 1 base and 8 bases, there was a span of 8 bases. The CDR3, as DNA: TGCGCCAGCAGCCAAGTGGGAGAGGAAAAACTGTTTTTT. This gives the protein CASSQVGEEKLFF.